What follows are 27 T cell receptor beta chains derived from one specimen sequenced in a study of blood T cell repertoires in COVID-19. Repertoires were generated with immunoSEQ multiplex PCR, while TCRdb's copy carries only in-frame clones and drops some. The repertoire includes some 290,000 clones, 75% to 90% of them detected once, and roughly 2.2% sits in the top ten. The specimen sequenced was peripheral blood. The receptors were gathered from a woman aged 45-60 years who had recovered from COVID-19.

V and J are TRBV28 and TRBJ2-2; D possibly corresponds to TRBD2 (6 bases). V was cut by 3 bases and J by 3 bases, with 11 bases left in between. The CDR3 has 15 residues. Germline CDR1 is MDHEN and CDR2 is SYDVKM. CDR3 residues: CASSLGEEHTGELFF. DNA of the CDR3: TGTGCCAGCAGTTTGGGGGAGGAGCACACCGGGGAGCTGTTTTTT.

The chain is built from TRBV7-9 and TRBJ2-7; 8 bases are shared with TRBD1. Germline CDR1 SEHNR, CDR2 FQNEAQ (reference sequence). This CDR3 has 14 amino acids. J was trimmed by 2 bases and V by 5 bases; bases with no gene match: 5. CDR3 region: CASSHRDRPYEQYF. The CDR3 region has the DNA TGTGCCAGCAGCCACCGGGACAGGCCCTACGAGCAGTACTTC.

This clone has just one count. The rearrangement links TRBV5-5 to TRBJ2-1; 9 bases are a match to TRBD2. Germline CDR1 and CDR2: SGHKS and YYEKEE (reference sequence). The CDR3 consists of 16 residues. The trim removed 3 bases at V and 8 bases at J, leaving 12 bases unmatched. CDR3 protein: CASSSLAGPGGHEQFF. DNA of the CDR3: TGTGCCAGCAGCTCACTAGCGGGCCCCGGGGGTCATGAGCAGTTCTTC.

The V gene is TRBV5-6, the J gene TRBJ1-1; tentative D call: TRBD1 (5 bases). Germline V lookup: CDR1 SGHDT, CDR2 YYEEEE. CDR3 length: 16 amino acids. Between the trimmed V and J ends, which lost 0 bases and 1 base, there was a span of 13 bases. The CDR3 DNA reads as TGTGCCAGCAGCTTGGTCGGGGGGAAGAGGAACACTGAAGCTTTCTTT. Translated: CASSLVGGKRNTEAFF. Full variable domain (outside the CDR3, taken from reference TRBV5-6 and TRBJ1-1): DAGVTQSPTHLIKTRGQQVTLRCSPKSGHDTVSWYQQALGQGPQFIFQYYEEEERQRGNFPDRFSGHQFPNYSSELNVNALLLGDSALYLCASSLVGGKRNTEAFFGQGTRLTVV.

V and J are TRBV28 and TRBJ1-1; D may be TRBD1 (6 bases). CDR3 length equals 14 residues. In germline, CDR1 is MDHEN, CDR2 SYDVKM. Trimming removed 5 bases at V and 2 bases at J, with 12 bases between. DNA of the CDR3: TGTGCCAGCAGTCACAGGGTGAGAAACACTGAAGCTTTCTTT. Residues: CASSHRVRNTEAFF.

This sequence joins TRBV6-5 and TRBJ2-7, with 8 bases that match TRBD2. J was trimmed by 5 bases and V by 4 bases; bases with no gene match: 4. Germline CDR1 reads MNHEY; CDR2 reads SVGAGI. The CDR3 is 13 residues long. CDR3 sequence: CASSSAGAHEQYF. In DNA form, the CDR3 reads TGTGCCAGCAGTTCAGCGGGGGCCCACGAGCAGTACTTC.

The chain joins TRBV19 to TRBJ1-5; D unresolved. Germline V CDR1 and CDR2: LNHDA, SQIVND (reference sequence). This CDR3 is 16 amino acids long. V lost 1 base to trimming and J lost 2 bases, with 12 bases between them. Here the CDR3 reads CASSIVWAGGNQPQHF. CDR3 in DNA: TGTGCCAGTAGTATAGTGTGGGCCGGCGGCAATCAGCCCCAGCATTTT.

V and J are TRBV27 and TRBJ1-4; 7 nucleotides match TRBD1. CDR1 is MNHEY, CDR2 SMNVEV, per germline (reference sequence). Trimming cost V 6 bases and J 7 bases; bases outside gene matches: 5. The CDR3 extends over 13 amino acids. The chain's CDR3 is CASRTGTGEKLFF. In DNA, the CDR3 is TGTGCCAGCAGGACAGGGACGGGTGAAAAACTGTTTTTT.

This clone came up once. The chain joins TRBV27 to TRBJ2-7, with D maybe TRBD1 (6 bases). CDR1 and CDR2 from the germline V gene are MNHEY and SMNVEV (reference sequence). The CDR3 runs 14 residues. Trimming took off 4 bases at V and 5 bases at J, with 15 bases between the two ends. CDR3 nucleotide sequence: TGTGCCAGCAGTTCAACAGGGAGTTGGAACGAGCAGTACTTC. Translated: CASSSTGSWNEQYF.

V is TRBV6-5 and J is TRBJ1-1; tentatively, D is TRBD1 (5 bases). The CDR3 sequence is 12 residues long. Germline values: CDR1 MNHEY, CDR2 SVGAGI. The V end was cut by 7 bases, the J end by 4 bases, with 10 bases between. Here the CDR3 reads CASMQGSTEAFF. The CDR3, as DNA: TGTGCCAGCATGCAGGGATCCACTGAAGCTTTCTTT.

CDR3 loop: CASSQEEGVWSEAFF. The CDR3 bases are TGCGCCAGCAGCCAAGAAGAGGGGGTGTGGTCTGAAGCTTTCTTT. The chain employs TRBV4-1 and TRBJ1-1, with D possibly matching TRBD1 (6 bases). The CDR3 sequence is 15 residues long. V dropped 0 bases and J dropped 6 bases, with 14 bases sitting between them. CDR1 and CDR2 from the germline V gene are MGHRA and YSYEKL.

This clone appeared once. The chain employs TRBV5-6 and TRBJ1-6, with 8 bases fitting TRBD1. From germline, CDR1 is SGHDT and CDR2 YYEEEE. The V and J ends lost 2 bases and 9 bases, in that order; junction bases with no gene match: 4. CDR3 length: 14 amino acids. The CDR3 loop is CASSFGDRGSPLHF. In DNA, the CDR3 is TGTGCCAGCAGCTTCGGCGACAGGGGTTCACCCCTCCACTTT.

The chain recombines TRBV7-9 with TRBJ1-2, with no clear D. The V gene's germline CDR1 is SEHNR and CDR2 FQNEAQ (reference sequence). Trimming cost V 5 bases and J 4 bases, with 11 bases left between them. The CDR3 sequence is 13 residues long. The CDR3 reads CASSMDFVYGYTF. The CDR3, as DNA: TGTGCCAGCAGCATGGACTTCGTCTATGGCTACACCTTC.

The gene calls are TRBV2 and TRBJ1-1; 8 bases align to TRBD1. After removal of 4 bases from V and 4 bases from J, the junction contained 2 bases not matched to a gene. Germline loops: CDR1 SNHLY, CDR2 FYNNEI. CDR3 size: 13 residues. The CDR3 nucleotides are TGTGCCAGCAGTGGGACAGGGATCACTGAAGCTTTCTTT. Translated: CASSGTGITEAFF.

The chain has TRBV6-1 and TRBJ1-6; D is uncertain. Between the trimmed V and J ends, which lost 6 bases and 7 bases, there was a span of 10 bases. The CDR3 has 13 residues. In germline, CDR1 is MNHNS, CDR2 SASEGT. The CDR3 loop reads CASSSPENSPLHF. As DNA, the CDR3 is TGTGCCAGCAGCTCTCCTGAGAATTCACCCCTCCACTTT.

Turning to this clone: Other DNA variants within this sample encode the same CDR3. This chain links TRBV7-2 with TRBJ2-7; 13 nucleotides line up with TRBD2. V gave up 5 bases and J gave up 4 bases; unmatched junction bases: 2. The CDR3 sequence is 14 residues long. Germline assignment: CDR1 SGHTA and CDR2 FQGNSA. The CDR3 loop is CASSPGLAGYEQYF. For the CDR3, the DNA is TGTGCCAGCAGCCCGGGACTAGCGGGATACGAGCAGTACTTC.

Here the CDR3 reads CASRKTVPGSSYNSPLHF. CDR3 DNA sequence: TGCGCCAGCAGAAAAACGGTTCCCGGGAGCTCCTATAATTCACCCCTCCACTTT. The rearrangement uses TRBV5-1 and TRBJ1-6; D not resolved. CDR1 and CDR2 (germline): SGHRS, YFSETQ. CDR3 length: 18 amino acids. V was shortened by 5 bases and J by 0 bases, with 18 bases between the two germline ends. Full variable domain (outside the CDR3, taken from reference TRBV5-1 and TRBJ1-6): KAGVTQTPRYLIKTRGQQVTLSCSPISGHRSVSWYQQTPGQGLQFLFEYFSETQRNKGNFPGRFSGRQFSNSRSEMNVSTLELGDSALYLCASRKTVPGSSYNSPLHFGNGTRLTVT.

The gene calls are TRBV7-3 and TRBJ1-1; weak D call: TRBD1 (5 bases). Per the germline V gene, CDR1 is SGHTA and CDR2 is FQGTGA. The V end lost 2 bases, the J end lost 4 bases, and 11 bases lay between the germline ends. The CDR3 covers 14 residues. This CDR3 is CASSLQGRGTEAFF. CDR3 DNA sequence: TGTGCCAGCAGCTTACAGGGAAGGGGCACTGAAGCTTTCTTT.

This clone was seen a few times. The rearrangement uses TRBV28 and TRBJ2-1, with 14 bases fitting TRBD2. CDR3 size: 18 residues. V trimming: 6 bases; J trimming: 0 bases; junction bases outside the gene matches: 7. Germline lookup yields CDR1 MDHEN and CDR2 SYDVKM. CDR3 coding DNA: TGTGCCAGCAGGGGACTAGCGGGAGCGTCAAGCTCCTACAATGAGCAGTTCTTC. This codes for CASRGLAGASSSYNEQFF.

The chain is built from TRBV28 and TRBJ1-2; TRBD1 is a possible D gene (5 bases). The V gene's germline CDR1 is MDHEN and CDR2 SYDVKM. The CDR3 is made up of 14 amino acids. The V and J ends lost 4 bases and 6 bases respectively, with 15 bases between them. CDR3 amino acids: CASSSISDRNGYTF. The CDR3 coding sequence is TGTGCCAGCAGTTCTATAAGCGACAGAAATGGCTACACCTTC.

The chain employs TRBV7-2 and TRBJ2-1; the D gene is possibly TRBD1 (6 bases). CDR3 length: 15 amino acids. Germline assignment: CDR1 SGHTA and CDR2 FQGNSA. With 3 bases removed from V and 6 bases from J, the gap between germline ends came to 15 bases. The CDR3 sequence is CASSFGTGRGNEQFF. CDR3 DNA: TGTGCCAGCAGCTTTGGAACAGGCAGGGGCAATGAGCAGTTCTTC.

This chain's CDR3 is CASSEPNVGGASNQPQHF. The CDR3 DNA sequence: TGTGCCAGCAGTGAACCCAACGTTGGGGGGGCGAGCAATCAGCCCCAGCATTTT. The chain links TRBV2 to TRBJ1-5, with D possibly matching TRBD1 (6 bases). There are 18 residues in the CDR3. Germline V gene sequence: CDR1 SNHLY, CDR2 FYNNEI. Trimming took off 2 bases at V and 1 base at J, with 18 bases between the two ends.

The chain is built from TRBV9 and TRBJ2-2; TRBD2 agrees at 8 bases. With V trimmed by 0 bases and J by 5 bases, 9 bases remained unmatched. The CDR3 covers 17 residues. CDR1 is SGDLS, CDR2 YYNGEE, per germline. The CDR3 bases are TGTGCCAGCAGCGTAGAGATAGCGGGGATTGGGACCGGGGAGCTGTTTTTT. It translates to CASSVEIAGIGTGELFF.

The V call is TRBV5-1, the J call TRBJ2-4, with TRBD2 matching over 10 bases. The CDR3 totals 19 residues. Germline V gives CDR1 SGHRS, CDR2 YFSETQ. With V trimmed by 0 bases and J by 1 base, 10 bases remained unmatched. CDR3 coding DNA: TGCGCCAGCAGCTTGGACCTAGCGGGGGAAACGCGGGCCAAAAACATTCAGTACTTC. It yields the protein CASSLDLAGETRAKNIQYF.

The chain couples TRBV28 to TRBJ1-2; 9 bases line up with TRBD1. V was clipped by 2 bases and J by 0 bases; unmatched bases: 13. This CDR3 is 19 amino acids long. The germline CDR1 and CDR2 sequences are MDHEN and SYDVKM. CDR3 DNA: TGTGCCAGCAGTTTAACTCTGACCGGGACAGGGACGCCTAACTATGGCTACACCTTC. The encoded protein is CASSLTLTGTGTPNYGYTF.

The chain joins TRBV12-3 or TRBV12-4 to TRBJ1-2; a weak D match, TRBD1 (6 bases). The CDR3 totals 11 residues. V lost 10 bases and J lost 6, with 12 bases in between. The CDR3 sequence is CAIRGGDGYTF. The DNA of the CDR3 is TGTGCCATCCGAGGGGGAGATGGCTACACCTTC.

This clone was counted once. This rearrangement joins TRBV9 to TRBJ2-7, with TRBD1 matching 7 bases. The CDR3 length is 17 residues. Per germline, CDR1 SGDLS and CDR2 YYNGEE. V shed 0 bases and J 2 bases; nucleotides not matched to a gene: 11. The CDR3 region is CASSVGIGDSWTYEQYF. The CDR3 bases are TGTGCCAGCAGCGTAGGAATAGGGGACAGCTGGACCTACGAGCAGTACTTC.